What follows are 28 T cell receptor beta chains derived from one specimen sequenced in a study of molecular identifiers for immune sequencing clone quantification. TCRdb recomputed calls from the PCR reads with MiXCR, one row per CDR3 protein. The data contain 300,000 to 400,000 distinct CDR3 sequences, over 20% of them singletons. The sequenced sample was naive CD8+ T cells from blood, with Jurkat cell RNA spiked in. The subset was: FACS-sorted CD8+CD4-CCR7+CD45RA+ naive T cells. Receptor source: a human donor in good health. Some libraries in this study had Jurkat cell RNA spiked in.

This clonotype appeared many times. The chain joins TRBV7-2 to TRBJ1-1; possibly TRBD1 for D (6 bases). The CDR3 loop spans 19 amino acids. Trimming took 3 bases from V and 0 from J, leaving 23 bases between them. The germline gives CDR1 SGHTA, CDR2 FQGNSA. CDR3 sequence (DNA): TGTGCCAGCAGCTTTTATTTGTTTCCCGGGACACCGATGAACACTGAAGCTTTCTTT. This translates into CASSFYLFPGTPMNTEAFF.

The rearrangement joins TRBV11-2 to TRBJ2-7; D may be TRBD2 (5 bases). The CDR3 spans 15 residues. Trimming removed 0 bases at V and 2 bases at J, with 11 bases between. The germline gives CDR1 SGHAT, CDR2 FQNNGV. CDR3 loop: CASSLDVLGAYEQYF. The CDR3 region has the DNA TGTGCCAGCAGCTTAGATGTGCTCGGGGCCTACGAGCAGTACTTC.

This clonotype was observed a few times. The rearrangement uses TRBV18 and TRBJ2-3, with D possibly TRBD2 on 5 matching bases. Germline lookup yields CDR1 KGHSH and CDR2 LQKENI. Trimming shortened V by 3 bases and J by 6 bases, and 10 bases separated the two germline ends. This CDR3 contains 13 residues. CDR3 sequence (DNA): TGTGCCAGCTCACCGGTTACGGGGGATACGCAGTATTTT. Translating it yields CASSPVTGDTQYF.

This clonotype was observed many times. This rearrangement joins TRBV27 to TRBJ1-4; D gene ambiguous. The CDR3 is 14 residues long. Trimming left V 3 bases short and J 7 bases short, with 12 bases between. From germline, CDR1 is MNHEY and CDR2 SMNVEV (reference sequence). The CDR3 DNA reads TGTGCCAGCAGTTTGGGGAGGATGGGTGAAAAACTGTTTTTT. Encoded protein: CASSLGRMGEKLFF.

This rearrangement joins TRBV20-1 to TRBJ2-7, with 8 nucleotides matching TRBD2. This CDR3 comprises 14 residues. Germline V lookup: CDR1 DFQATT, CDR2 SNEGSKA (reference sequence). The ends lost 7 bases at V and 2 bases at J; junction bases unmatched: 10. CDR3 sequence: CSEGGSGGAYEQYF. The CDR3 region has the DNA TGCAGTGAGGGGGGCTCCGGGGGGGCCTACGAGCAGTACTTC.

This clonotype was seen more than once but under ten times. This sequence joins TRBV6-2 or TRBV6-3 and TRBJ2-7, with TRBD1 matching 9 bases. Unmatched junction bases numbered 7, after V lost 4 bases and J lost 0 bases. This CDR3 comprises 16 residues. The germline V gene has CDR1 MNHEY and CDR2 SVGEGT. CDR3 in amino acids: CASSLSGQGFSYEQYF. Here the CDR3 DNA reads TGTGCCAGCAGTTTGTCAGGACAGGGGTTCTCCTACGAGCAGTACTTC.

This clonotype has more than one count but fewer than ten. This CDR3 reads CASSQGTGGWDEQFF. The CDR3 region has the DNA TGCGCCAGCAGCCAAGGGACAGGGGGTTGGGATGAGCAGTTCTTC. The chain recombines TRBV4-1 with TRBJ2-1; 10 positions match TRBD1. The V and J ends lost 1 base and 8 bases, in that order; junction bases with no gene match: 5. Per germline, CDR1 MGHRA and CDR2 YSYEKL. CDR3 length: 15 residues.

Regarding this clonotype: This may be a read error: a much more frequent sequence differs by one nucleotide. The chain is built from TRBV20-1 and TRBJ2-7, with TRBD2 identical over 11 bases. The V and J ends lost 6 bases and 2 bases, in that order; junction bases with no gene match: 6. The length of the CDR3 is 14 residues. Looked up from germline, CDR1 is DFQATT and CDR2 is SNEGSKA (reference sequence). CDR3 DNA: TGCAGTGCGCTTATAGCGGGAGGGCCCTACGAGCAGTACTTC. It specifies CSALIAGGPYEQYF.

Details on this clonotype: A much larger clone differs from this one at a single base, so this may be a read error. DNA of the CDR3: TGTGCCTGTAGCCCCGGGAACAGGGTCCACGAGCAGTACTTC. Protein: CACSPGNRVHEQYF. The chain recombines TRBV19 with TRBJ2-7; maybe TRBD1 (6 bases). CDR1 LNHDA and CDR2 SQIVND come from the germline V gene (reference sequence). This CDR3 comprises 14 residues. Variable domain in full (rest from reference TRBV19 and TRBJ2-7): DGGITQSPKYLFRKEGQNVTLSCEQNLNHDAMYWYRQDPGQGLRLIYYSQIVNDFQKGDIAEGYSVSREKKESFPLTVTSAQKNPTAFYLCACSPGNRVHEQYFGPGTRLTVT.

V and J are TRBV6-5 and TRBJ2-1; D ambiguous. Germline-derived CDR1 and CDR2 are MNHEY and SVGAGI. This CDR3 contains 15 residues. Trimming pared 0 bases from V and 6 bases from J, leaving 12 bases between. CDR3 nucleotide sequence: TGTGCCAGCAGTTACTCGGTTAGTCCGGGCAATGAGCAGTTCTTC. Protein: CASSYSVSPGNEQFF.

Many counts were recorded for this clonotype. Sequence at one end of the junction differs from germline and may be a read error. The chain uses TRBV4-2 and TRBJ2-3, with unresolved D. Germline assignment: CDR1 LGHNA and CDR2 YNFKEQ. This CDR3 region has 16 residues. CDR3 in DNA: TGCGCCAGCAGCCAAGATTTGCTGACTAGCACAGATACGCAGTATTTT. Encoded protein: CASSQDLLTSTDTQYF.

Worth noting for this clonotype: At one of its ends the junction is not consistent with the germline gene, which may arise from a read error. The chain uses TRBV19 and TRBJ2-7; TRBD2 aligns across 11 bases. CDR3 size: 14 residues. Germline CDR1 and CDR2: LNHDA and SQIVND (reference sequence). The CDR3 bases are TGTGCCAGTAGCATAGCGGGAGGGCCTTCCGAGCAGTACTTC. It specifies CASSIAGGPSEQYF.

This clonotype was counted many times. The DNA for the CDR3 is TGCAGCCCTAGGACCCTTGGGGATACGCAGTATTTT. Its protein is CSPRTLGDTQYF. This chain connects TRBV29-1 to TRBJ2-3; D is unclear. CDR1 is SQVTM and CDR2 is ANQGSEA in the germline V gene. The CDR3 is made up of 12 amino acids. V was clipped by 8 bases and J by 6 bases, with 15 bases between them.

This clonotype was observed a handful of times. The rearrangement joins TRBV20-1 to TRBJ2-2; D may match TRBD1 or TRBD2 (6 bases each). V gave up 0 bases and J gave up 3 bases, with 14 bases separating them. Per the germline V gene, CDR1 is DFQATT and CDR2 is SNEGSKA (reference sequence). CDR3 size: 16 residues. CDR3 nucleotides: TGCAGTGCTAGAGATGGAACGGGGGCCGACACCGGGGAGCTGTTTTTT. Residues: CSARDGTGADTGELFF.

The DNA of the CDR3 is TGTGCCAGCCGGGGGGGCGCAGACCCTAGCACAGATACGCAGTATTTT. Translated, it gives CASRGGADPSTDTQYF. The V call is TRBV12-3 or TRBV12-4, the J call TRBJ2-3; TRBD2 aligns across 8 bases. This CDR3 is 16 amino acids long. V gave up 8 bases and J gave up 0 bases; unmatched junction bases: 10.

Regarding this clonotype: A much larger clone differs by one base, so this may be a read error. V is TRBV5-5 and J is TRBJ2-7, with D perhaps matching TRBD2 (6 bases). CDR1 is SGHKS, CDR2 YYEKEE, per germline (reference sequence). CDR3 length: 14 amino acids. CDR3 sequence reads: CASSGGTGSGEQHF. CDR3 in DNA: TGTGCCAGCAGCGGAGGGACGGGGTCTGGTGAGCAGCACTTC.

The chain recombines TRBV7-9 with TRBJ2-1, with a tentative D call TRBD2 (6 bases). The CDR3 extends over 15 amino acids. V lost 4 bases and J lost 4, with 14 bases in between. Germline-derived CDR1 and CDR2 are SEHNR and FQNEAQ (reference sequence). CDR3 coding DNA: TGTGCCAGCAGCTACATAGCGGCGCATTACAATGAGCAGTTCTTC. Translation: CASSYIAAHYNEQFF.

This clonotype was seen repeatedly, ten times or more. The chain has TRBV29-1 and TRBJ2-3; no reliable D call. Trimming stripped 4 bases from V and 0 bases from J, with 8 bases between. Germline V gene data show CDR1 as SQVTM and CDR2 as ANQGSEA. CDR3 length: 13 amino acids. The DNA for the CDR3 is TGCAGCGTTGGGGTCAGTAGCACAGATACGCAGTATTTT. This codes for CSVGVSSTDTQYF.

This clonotype was seen a few times. V is TRBV27 and J is TRBJ2-7, with TRBD2 matching over 11 bases. Per the germline V gene, CDR1 is MNHEY and CDR2 is SMNVEV (reference sequence). Losses at the gene ends were 6 bases for V and 5 bases for J; bases not matched to a gene: 6. The CDR3 loop spans 14 amino acids. This CDR3 is CASRVAGGRNEQYF. As DNA, the CDR3 is TGTGCCAGCAGGGTAGCGGGAGGGAGGAACGAGCAGTACTTC.

The sample holds many counts of this clonotype. The chain has TRBV28 and TRBJ2-5; TRBD2 matches 11 bases. This CDR3 comprises 17 residues. The germline V gene has CDR1 MDHEN and CDR2 SYDVKM. The V segment lost 4 bases and the J segment 4 bases; nucleotides outside the gene matches: 11. The CDR3 region is CASSSLPLAGAGETQYF. Written as DNA, the CDR3 is TGTGCCAGCAGTTCCCTCCCACTAGCGGGAGCTGGAGAGACCCAGTACTTC.

This clonotype was counted only a few times. J is TRBJ2-1 and V is TRBV19; maybe TRBD2 (5 bases). V was clipped by 3 bases and J by 4 bases, with 19 bases between them. Germline loops: CDR1 LNHDA, CDR2 SQIVND (reference sequence). This CDR3 contains 17 residues. The CDR3 DNA follows: TGTGCCAGTAGTATTGAGAGGGCCCGACCCTTATACAATGAGCAGTTCTTC. Translation: CASSIERARPLYNEQFF. Full variable domain (outside the CDR3, taken from reference TRBV19 and TRBJ2-1): DGGITQSPKYLFRKEGQNVTLSCEQNLNHDAMYWYRQDPGQGLRLIYYSQIVNDFQKGDIAEGYSVSREKKESFPLTVTSAQKNPTAFYLCASSIERARPLYNEQFFGPGTRLTVL.

In its sample, this clonotype was seen many times. The chain combines TRBV5-4 with TRBJ2-7; 11 bases align to TRBD2. The germline V gene has CDR1 SGHNT and CDR2 YYREEE (reference sequence). The ends lost 3 bases at V and 2 bases at J; junction bases unmatched: 1. The CDR3 is 14 amino acids. For the CDR3, the DNA is TGTGCCAGCAGCTCGGGACTAGCGGCCTACGAGCAGTACTTC. It encodes CASSSGLAAYEQYF.

This clonotype was detected ten times or more. The genes are TRBV7-9 and TRBJ2-7; 16 bases fit TRBD2. Germline V gives CDR1 SEHNR, CDR2 FQNEAQ (reference sequence). V dropped 5 bases and J dropped 1; count of bases not matched to a gene: 5. This CDR3 comprises 17 residues. Here the CDR3 DNA reads TGTGCCAGCAGCCCGGGACTAGCGGGAGGGGGTTCCTACGAGCAGTACTTC. The encoded protein is CASSPGLAGGGSYEQYF.

The sample holds a few counts of this clonotype. The rearrangement links TRBV20-1 to TRBJ2-3; 9 nucleotides agree with TRBD2. CDR1 and CDR2 (germline): DFQATT, SNEGSKA (reference sequence). Unmatched junction bases numbered 7, after V lost 0 bases and J lost 6 bases. The CDR3 spans 15 residues. CDR3 DNA sequence: TGCAGTGCTAGAGATATAGCGGGAGTCGGTGATACGCAGTATTTT. Its translation is CSARDIAGVGDTQYF.

In this sample, this clonotype turned up many times. The chain has TRBV6-1 and TRBJ1-2; D uncertain. Germline CDR1 MNHNS, CDR2 SASEGT. Between the trimmed V and J ends, which lost 1 base and 4 bases, there was a span of 7 bases. The CDR3 consists of 13 residues. The DNA of the CDR3 is TGTGCCAGCAGTGAAGGTTGGGTCTATGGCTACACCTTC. As protein: CASSEGWVYGYTF.

A note on this clonotype: This may be a read error: a much more frequent sequence differs by one nucleotide. The chain has TRBV13 and TRBJ1-1; tentatively, D is TRBD1 (5 bases). Germline lookup yields CDR1 PRHDT and CDR2 FYEKMQ (reference sequence). This CDR3 has 16 residues. The CDR3 spells CASSLAATAGNTQAFF. CDR3 in DNA: TGTGCCAGCAGCTTAGCCGCGACAGCAGGCAACACTCAAGCTTTCTTT.

This clonotype was found many times. The V gene is TRBV4-2, the J gene TRBJ1-4; D ambiguous. Looked up from germline, CDR1 is LGHNA and CDR2 is YNFKEQ. The CDR3 is 17 amino acids. Trimming removed 0 bases at V and 0 bases at J, with 11 bases between. The CDR3 DNA sequence: TGTGCCAGCAGCCAAGAAGAGACGCCAGCAACTAATGAAAAACTGTTTTTT. Protein sequence: CASSQEETPATNEKLFF.

The table lists this clonotype with many counts. The V gene is TRBV13, the J gene TRBJ1-5; TRBD1 agrees at 7 bases. In germline, CDR1 is PRHDT, CDR2 FYEKMQ (reference sequence). The CDR3 covers 15 residues. Germline trimming cut 1 base from V and 8 bases from J; bases unmatched to any gene: 8. CDR3 region: CASSLDRGPPKPQHF. CDR3 nucleotides: TGTGCCAGCAGCTTAGACAGGGGACCACCCAAGCCCCAGCATTTT. Combining the CDR3 with reference TRBV13 and TRBJ1-5 gives the whole variable domain AAGVIQSPRHLIKEKRETATLKCYPIPRHDTVYWYQQGPGQDPQFLISFYEKMQSDKGSIPDRFSAQQFSDYHSELNMSSLELGDSALYFCASSLDRGPPKPQHFGDGTRLSIL.